A selection of T cell receptor beta chains follows, all from one sample in a study of blood T cells in healthy people across ages. TCRdb passed the 5' RACE reads through MiXCR, listing each CDR3 protein once. The sample includes about 1.4 million distinct CDR3 sequences, roughly 60% of them seen just once. Sequenced input: blood. The receptors originated from a man aged 18-30 years in good health. The CDR3 runs from the conserved cysteine through the conserved F or W. D genes are given only for firm matches. Clone size is shown for a subset of rows, as once, few, many or a class of expanded clone.

clone size,V gene,D gene,J gene,CDR3 DNA,CDR3 protein
-,TRBV29-1,TRBD1,TRBJ1-2,TGCAGCGTTGTGTTTTCTCTGCCCGAACAGGGGGGCAGCTATGGCTACACCTTC,CSVVFSLPEQGGSYGYTF
-,TRBV29-1,-,TRBJ2-1,TGCAGCGTTGGGAGGGGGGGGACGGGGACCCAGTTCTTC,CSVGRGGTGTQFF
-,TRBV5-1,-,TRBJ1-2,TGCGCCAGCAGCTTGGGCTGGGGGCCCACTCCTAACTATGGCTACACCTTC,CASSLGWGPTPNYGYTF
-,TRBV11-2,TRBD1,TRBJ2-1,TGTGCCAGCAGCTTTTCCGGGACAGCAACCTACAATGAGCAGTTCTTC,CASSFSGTATYNEQFF
few,TRBV10-3,TRBD1,TRBJ1-2,TGTGCCATCTTAAATACGGACAGGGAGGAGCCCTATGGCTACACCTTC,CAILNTDREEPYGYTF
-,TRBV12-3/TRBV12-4,TRBD1,TRBJ2-5,TGTGCCAGCAGTTTAGGGTCCGGGACAGTGAAGACCCAGTACTTC,CASSLGSGTVKTQYF
-,TRBV29-1,-,TRBJ2-7,TGCAGCGTTGGGGCAGCTTCGAGCTCCTACGAGCAGTACTTC,CSVGAASSSYEQYF
-,TRBV4-1,-,TRBJ1-2,TGCGCCAGCAGCCAGGGCGACAGGTTTAGTGGCTACACCTTC,CASSQGDRFSGYTF
few,TRBV28,TRBD1,TRBJ2-4,TGTGCCAGCAGCGAACCGCCGACAGGGTTCAAAAACATTCAGTACTTC,CASSEPPTGFKNIQYF
-,TRBV29-1,TRBD1,TRBJ1-2,TGCAGCGTGAGAGACAGGGGCTTGGAAAATGGCTACACCTTC,CSVRDRGLENGYTF
-,TRBV21-1,-,TRBJ1-6,TGTGCCAGCAGCAAAGAATGGCAGAGAAATTCACCCCTCCACTTT,CASSKEWQRNSPLHF
few,TRBV20-1,-,TRBJ2-7,TGCAGTGCTAGATCCTTAATGGTCGATTCCTACGAGCAGTACTTC,CSARSLMVDSYEQYF
few,TRBV19,-,TRBJ2-7,TGTGCCAGTAGTATAGAGGCCTCCTACGAGCAGTACTTC,CASSIEASYEQYF
-,TRBV7-9,-,TRBJ2-7,TGTGCCAGCAGCTCTGGGGGCGGGGCCTACTACGAGCAGTACTTC,CASSSGGGAYYEQYF
few,TRBV29-1,-,TRBJ2-3,TGCAGCGTTGAAGATCAGAAGCCAGATACGCAGTATTTT,CSVEDQKPDTQYF
-,TRBV30,-,TRBJ1-1,TGTGCCTGGAGTGAGTGGAACACTGAAGCTTTCTTT,CAWSEWNTEAFF
-,TRBV20-1,-,TRBJ1-5,TGCAGTGCTCCCGTTTCGGGATGGGGCAATCAGCCCCAGCATTTT,CSAPVSGWGNQPQHF
-,TRBV28,TRBD1,TRBJ2-6,TGTGCCAGCAGTGCGGACAGGGATGCCTCTGGGGCCAACGTCCTGACTTTC,CASSADRDASGANVLTF
-,TRBV25-1,TRBD2,TRBJ2-7,TGTGCCAGCAGTGAATTCTTGGGACTAGCGGAGCCATCCCCCTACGAGCAGTACTTC,CASSEFLGLAEPSPYEQYF
-,TRBV14,-,TRBJ2-1,TGTGCCAGCGGTATACTCGGCTACAATGAGCAGTTCTTC,CASGILGYNEQFF
-,TRBV7-2,-,TRBJ1-2,TGTGCCAGCAGGGCCGCACAGGTGGGGGGTGGCTACACCTTC,CASRAAQVGGGYTF
-,TRBV6-5,TRBD1,TRBJ1-2,TGTGCCAGCAGTTACTATGCCGGGACAGGTTATGGCTACACCTTC,CASSYYAGTGYGYTF
few,TRBV10-2,TRBD1,TRBJ2-3,TGCGCCAGCAGGCAGGGGGCAGGAGATACGCAGTATTTT,CASRQGAGDTQYF
few,TRBV6-2/TRBV6-3,-,TRBJ2-7,TGTGCCAGCAGTTACTTCCGATACGAGCAGTACTTC,CASSYFRYEQYF
-,TRBV7-9,TRBD2,TRBJ2-7,TGTGCCAGCAGCTTCGGGGAGGGCGAGCAGTACTTC,CASSFGEGEQYF
-,TRBV10-3,TRBD1,TRBJ2-3,TGTGCCATCAGTGACCAGGGACAGGGGGCTAGCACAGATACGCAGTATTTT,CAISDQGQGASTDTQYF
-,TRBV28,TRBD1,TRBJ1-2,TGTGCCAGCAGACCTTCAGGGGGCGACATCCATGGCTACACCTTC,CASRPSGGDIHGYTF
-,TRBV20-1,-,TRBJ2-5,TGCAGTGCTAGAGACCGACTTGGACAAGAGACCCAGTACTTC,CSARDRLGQETQYF
few,TRBV7-8,-,TRBJ2-7,TGTTCGAGCGGGGACAACTACGAGCAGTACTTC,CSSGDNYEQYF
-,TRBV3-1,TRBD1,TRBJ2-2,TGTGCCAGCAGCCAGGGGCCCGGGACAGCGAACACCGGGGAGCTGTTTTTT,CASSQGPGTANTGELFF
-,TRBV18,-,TRBJ2-7,TGTGCCAGCTCACCACCTCTTTTTGAGCTAGAATCCAGGGGCGAGCAGTACTTC,CASSPPLFELESRGEQYF
-,TRBV4-1,-,TRBJ2-1,TGCGCCAGCAGCCAAAACGCGGGAAACTACAATGAGCAGTTCTTC,CASSQNAGNYNEQFF
-,TRBV4-3,-,TRBJ2-3,TGCGCCAGCAGCCAAGTAGGGGCGGCCCCAGATACGCAGTATTTT,CASSQVGAAPDTQYF
-,TRBV27,-,TRBJ1-4,TGTGCCAGCAGCCTCGTCAGGGGTTATGAAAAACTGTTTTTT,CASSLVRGYEKLFF
-,TRBV7-9,-,TRBJ2-1,TGTGCCAGCAGCGGCGCTGACAGGCGTTACAATGAGCAGTTCTTC,CASSGADRRYNEQFF
-,TRBV5-1,-,TRBJ1-1,TGCGCCAGCAGCTCTTTGGACACCAGGAACACTGAAGCTTTCTTT,CASSSLDTRNTEAFF
-,TRBV7-9,-,TRBJ2-1,TGTGCCAGCAGCTTTATCCTGGACGGAAACAATGAGCAGTTCTTC,CASSFILDGNNEQFF